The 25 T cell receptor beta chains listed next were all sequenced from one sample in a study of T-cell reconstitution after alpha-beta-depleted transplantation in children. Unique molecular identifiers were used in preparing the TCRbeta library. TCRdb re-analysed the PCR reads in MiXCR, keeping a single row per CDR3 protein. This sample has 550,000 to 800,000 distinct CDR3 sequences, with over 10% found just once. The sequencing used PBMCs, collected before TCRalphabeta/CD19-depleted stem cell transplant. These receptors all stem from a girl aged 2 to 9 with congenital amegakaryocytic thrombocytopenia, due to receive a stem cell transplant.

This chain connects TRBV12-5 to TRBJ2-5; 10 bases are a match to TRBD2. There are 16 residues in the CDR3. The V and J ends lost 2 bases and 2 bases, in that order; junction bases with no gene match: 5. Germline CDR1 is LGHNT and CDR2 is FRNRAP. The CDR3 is CASGLSASGGQETQYF. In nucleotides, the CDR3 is TGTGCTAGTGGTTTGAGCGCTAGCGGGGGTCAAGAGACCCAGTACTTC. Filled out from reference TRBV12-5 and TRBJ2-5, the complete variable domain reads DARVTQTPRHKVTEMGQEVTMRCQPILGHNTVFWYRQTMMQGLELLAYFRNRAPLDDSGMPKDRFSAEMPDATLATLKIQPSEPRDSAVYFCASGLSASGGQETQYFGPGTRLLVL.

The CDR3 sequence is CASSLNLQGNTEAFF. DNA for the CDR3: TGTGCCAGCAGCTTGAATCTACAGGGGAACACTGAAGCTTTCTTT. The V and J genes are TRBV14 and TRBJ1-1; the D gene is possibly TRBD1 (6 bases). The CDR3 spans 15 residues. Between the trimmed V and J ends, which lost 5 bases and 1 base, there was a span of 14 bases. Germline assignment: CDR1 SGHDN and CDR2 FVKESK.

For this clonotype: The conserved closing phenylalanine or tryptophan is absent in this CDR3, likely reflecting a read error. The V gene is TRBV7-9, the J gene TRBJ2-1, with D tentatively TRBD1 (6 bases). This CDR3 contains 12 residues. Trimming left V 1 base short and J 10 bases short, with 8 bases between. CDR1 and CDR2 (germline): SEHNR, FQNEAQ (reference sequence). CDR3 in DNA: TGTGCCAGCAGCTTAGGGGGGCTGGAGCAGTTCTCC. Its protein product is CASSLGGLEQFS.

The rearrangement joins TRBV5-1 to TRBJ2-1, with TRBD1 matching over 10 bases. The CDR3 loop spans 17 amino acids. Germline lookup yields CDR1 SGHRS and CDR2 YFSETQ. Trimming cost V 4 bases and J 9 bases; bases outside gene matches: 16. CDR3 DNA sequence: TGCGCCAGCAGCCCCCTCGGGACAGGGGAGTTTGGAGGTGAGCAGTTCTTC. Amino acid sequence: CASSPLGTGEFGGEQFF.

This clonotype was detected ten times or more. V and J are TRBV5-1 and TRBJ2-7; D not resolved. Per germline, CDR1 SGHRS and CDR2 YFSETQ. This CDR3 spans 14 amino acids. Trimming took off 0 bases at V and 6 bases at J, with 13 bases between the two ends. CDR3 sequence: CASSLDSSIAEQYF. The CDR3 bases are TGCGCCAGCAGCTTGGACAGCTCCATAGCCGAGCAGTACTTC.

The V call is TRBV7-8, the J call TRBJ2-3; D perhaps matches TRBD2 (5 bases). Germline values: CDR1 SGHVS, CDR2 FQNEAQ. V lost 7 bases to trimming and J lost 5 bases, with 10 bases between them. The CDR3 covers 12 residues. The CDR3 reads CASTRGEDTQYF. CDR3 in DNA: TGTGCCAGCACCCGGGGAGAAGATACGCAGTATTTT. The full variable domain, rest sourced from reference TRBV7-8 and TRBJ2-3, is GAGVSQSPRYKVAKRGQDVALRCDPISGHVSLFWYQQALGQGPEFLTYFQNEAQLDKSGLPSDRFFAERPEGSVSTLKIQRTQQEDSAVYLCASTRGEDTQYFGPGTRLTVL.

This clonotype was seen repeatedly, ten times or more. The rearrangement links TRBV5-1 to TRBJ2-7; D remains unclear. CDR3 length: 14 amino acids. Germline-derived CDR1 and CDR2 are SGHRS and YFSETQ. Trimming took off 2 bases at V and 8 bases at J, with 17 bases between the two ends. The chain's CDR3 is CASSLTEDQGKQYF. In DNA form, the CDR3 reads TGCGCCAGCAGCTTAACAGAGGACCAAGGAAAGCAGTACTTC.

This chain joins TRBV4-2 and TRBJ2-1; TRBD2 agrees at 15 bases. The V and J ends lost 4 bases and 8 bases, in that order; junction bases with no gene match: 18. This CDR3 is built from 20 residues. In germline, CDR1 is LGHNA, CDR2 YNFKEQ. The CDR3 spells CASSPEPGLAGGPSIDEQFF. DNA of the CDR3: TGTGCCAGCAGCCCCGAACCGGGACTAGCGGGAGGCCCCTCTATCGATGAGCAGTTCTTC.

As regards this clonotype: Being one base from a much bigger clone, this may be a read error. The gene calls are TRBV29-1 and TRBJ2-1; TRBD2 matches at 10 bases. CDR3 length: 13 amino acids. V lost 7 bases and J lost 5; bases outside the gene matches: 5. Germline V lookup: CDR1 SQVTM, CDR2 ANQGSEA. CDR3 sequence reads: CSGTTSGHNEQFF. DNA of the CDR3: TGCAGCGGGACGACTAGCGGGCACAATGAGCAGTTCTTC.

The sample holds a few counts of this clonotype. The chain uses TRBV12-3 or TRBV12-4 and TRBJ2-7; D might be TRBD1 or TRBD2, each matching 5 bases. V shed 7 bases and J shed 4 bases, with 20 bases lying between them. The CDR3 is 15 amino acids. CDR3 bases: TGTGCCAGCACCATGCAGGTCGGGGCCTCTTACGAGCAGTACTTC. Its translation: CASTMQVGASYEQYF.

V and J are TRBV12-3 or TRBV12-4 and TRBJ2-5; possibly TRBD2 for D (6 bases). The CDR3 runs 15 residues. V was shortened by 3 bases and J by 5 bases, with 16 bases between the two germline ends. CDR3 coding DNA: TGTGCCAGCAGTTTTCAGATAGAGCTAGCGGAGACCCAGTACTTC. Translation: CASSFQIELAETQYF.

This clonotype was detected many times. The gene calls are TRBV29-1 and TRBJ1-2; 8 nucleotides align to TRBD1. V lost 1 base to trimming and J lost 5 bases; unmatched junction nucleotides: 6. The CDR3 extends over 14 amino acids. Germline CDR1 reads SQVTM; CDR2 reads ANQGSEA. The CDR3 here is CSVEVHRGYYGYTF. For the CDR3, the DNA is TGCAGCGTTGAAGTACACAGGGGGTATTATGGCTACACCTTC.

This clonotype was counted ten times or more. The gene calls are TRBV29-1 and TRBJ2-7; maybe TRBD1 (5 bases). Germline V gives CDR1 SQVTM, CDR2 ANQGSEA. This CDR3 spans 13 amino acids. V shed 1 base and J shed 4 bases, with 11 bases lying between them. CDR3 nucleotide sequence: TGCAGCGTTGAAGGCCAGGGATGGTACGAGCAGTACTTC. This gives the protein CSVEGQGWYEQYF.

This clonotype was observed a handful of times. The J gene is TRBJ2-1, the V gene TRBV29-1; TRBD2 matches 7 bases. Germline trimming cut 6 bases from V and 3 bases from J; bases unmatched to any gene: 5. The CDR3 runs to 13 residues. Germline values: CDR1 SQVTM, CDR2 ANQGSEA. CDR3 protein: CSVRASGYNEQFF. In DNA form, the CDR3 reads TGCAGCGTCCGGGCTAGCGGCTACAATGAGCAGTTCTTC.

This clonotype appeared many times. The chain's CDR3 is CASRDRDYGYTF. The CDR3 DNA follows: TGTGCCAGCAGGGACAGGGACTATGGCTACACCTTC. The chain has TRBV6-5 and TRBJ1-2, with 8 bases that match TRBD1. The ends lost 6 bases at V and 3 bases at J; junction bases unmatched: 0. The CDR3 is 12 amino acids. The germline gives CDR1 MNHEY, CDR2 SVGAGI.

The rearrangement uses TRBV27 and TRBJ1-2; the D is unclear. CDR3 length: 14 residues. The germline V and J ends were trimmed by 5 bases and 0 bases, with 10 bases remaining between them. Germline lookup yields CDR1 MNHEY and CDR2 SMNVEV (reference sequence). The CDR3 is CASSPGFPNYGYTF. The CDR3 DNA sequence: TGTGCCAGCAGTCCGGGGTTCCCTAACTATGGCTACACCTTC.

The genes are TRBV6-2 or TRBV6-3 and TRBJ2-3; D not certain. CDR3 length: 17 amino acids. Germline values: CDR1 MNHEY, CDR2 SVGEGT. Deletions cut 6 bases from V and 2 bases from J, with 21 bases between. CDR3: CASSIPVFDITTDTQYF. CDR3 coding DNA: TGTGCCAGCAGCATCCCAGTCTTCGACATAACCACAGATACGCAGTATTTT.

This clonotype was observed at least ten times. The DNA for the CDR3 is TGCAGTGCTAGACCGACTAGCGTAAATGAGCAGTTCTTC. It codes for CSARPTSVNEQFF. This chain connects TRBV20-1 to TRBJ2-1, with 8 bases that match TRBD2. Germline V gene sequence: CDR1 DFQATT, CDR2 SNEGSKA (reference sequence). The CDR3 loop spans 13 amino acids. The V segment lost 2 bases and the J segment 7 bases; nucleotides outside the gene matches: 4.

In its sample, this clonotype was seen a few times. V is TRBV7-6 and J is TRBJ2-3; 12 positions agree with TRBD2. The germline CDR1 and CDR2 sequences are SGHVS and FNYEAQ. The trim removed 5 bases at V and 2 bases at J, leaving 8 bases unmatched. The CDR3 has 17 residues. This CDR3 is CASSPRTSGMLTDTQYF. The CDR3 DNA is TGTGCCAGCAGCCCCAGGACTAGCGGGATGCTCACAGATACGCAGTATTTT.

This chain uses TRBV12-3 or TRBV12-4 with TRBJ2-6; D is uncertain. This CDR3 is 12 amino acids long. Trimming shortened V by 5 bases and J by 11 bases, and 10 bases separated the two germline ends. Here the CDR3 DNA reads TGTGCCAGCAGTCGCCCTTACGACGTCCTGACTTTC. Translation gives CASSRPYDVLTF.

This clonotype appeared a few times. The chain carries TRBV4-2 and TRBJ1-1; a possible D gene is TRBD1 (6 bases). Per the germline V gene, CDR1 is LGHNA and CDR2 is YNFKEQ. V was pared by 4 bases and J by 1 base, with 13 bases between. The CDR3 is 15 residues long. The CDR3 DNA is TGTGCCAGCAGCCTAGAACTGGGGGCGAACACTGAAGCTTTCTTT. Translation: CASSLELGANTEAFF.

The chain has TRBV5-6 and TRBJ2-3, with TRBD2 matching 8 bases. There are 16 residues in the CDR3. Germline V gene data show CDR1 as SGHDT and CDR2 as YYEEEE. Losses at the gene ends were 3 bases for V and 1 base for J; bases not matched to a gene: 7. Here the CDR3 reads CASSSDPGLGTDTQYF. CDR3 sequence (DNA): TGTGCCAGCAGCTCGGACCCGGGACTAGGCACAGATACGCAGTATTTT. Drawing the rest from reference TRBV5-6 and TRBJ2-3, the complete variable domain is DAGVTQSPTHLIKTRGQQVTLRCSPKSGHDTVSWYQQALGQGPQFIFQYYEEEERQRGNFPDRFSGHQFPNYSSELNVNALLLGDSALYLCASSSDPGLGTDTQYFGPGTRLTVL.

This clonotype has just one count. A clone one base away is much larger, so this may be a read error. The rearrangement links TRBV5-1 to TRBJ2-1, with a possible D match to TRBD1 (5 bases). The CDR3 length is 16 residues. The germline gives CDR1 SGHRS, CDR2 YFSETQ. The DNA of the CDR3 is TGCGCCGGCAGCCTGTCATGGACACTCCTCCGTGATGAGCAGTTCTTC. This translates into CAGSLSWTLLRDEQFF.

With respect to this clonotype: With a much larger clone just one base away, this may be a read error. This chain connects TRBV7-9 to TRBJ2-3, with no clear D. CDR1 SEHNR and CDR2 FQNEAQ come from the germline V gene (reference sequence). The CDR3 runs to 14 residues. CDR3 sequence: CASSLAPSTDMQYF. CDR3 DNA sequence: TGTGCCAGCAGCTTAGCCCCCAGCACAGATATGCAGTATTTT.

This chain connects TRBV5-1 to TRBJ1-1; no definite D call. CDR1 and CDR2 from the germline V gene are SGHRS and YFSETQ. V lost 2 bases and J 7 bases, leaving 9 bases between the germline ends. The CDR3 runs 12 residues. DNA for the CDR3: TGCGCCAGCAGCTTCTCAGCGAATGAAGCTTTCTTT. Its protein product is CASSFSANEAFF.